This T cell receptor beta chain was profiled in a study of Ad26.COV2.S vaccination and SARS-CoV-2 variants. Overall study context: Dosing was one shot or two shots 56 days apart.

Treatment described: some 20 received Ad26.COV2.S at low or high dose, single or two shots; roughly 5 received placebo; per-sample allocation not given. It was on day 63 after the first vaccine or placebo injection that samples were taken. The CDR3 totals 12 residues. Germline V gene sequence: CDR1 DFQATT, CDR2 SNEGSKA (reference sequence). Trimming took 3 bases from V and 5 from J, leaving 8 bases between them. TCRdb's table, derived via immunoSEQ multiplex PCR, lists solely in-frame clones and lacks some. The sample comprises 400,000 to 500,000 clones, approximately 88% of which are singletons, and about 3.5% rests with the top ten.

The chain joins TRBV20-1 to TRBJ2-1, with D unclear. This TCR was recovered from a person between 18 and 59 years old who received the Ad26.COV2.S COVID-19 vaccine or a placebo. The material was peripheral blood, obtained in a trial of Ad26.COV2.S vaccine versus placebo. The CDR3: CSASRPNNEQFF. The CDR3 DNA reads TGCAGTGCTAGTAGGCCGAACAATGAGCAGTTCTTC.